The rows below give T cell receptor beta chains drawn from one sample of a study of T-cell memory formation after mild COVID-19. TCRdb called the 5' RACE reads again in MiXCR, with one record for every CDR3 protein. This table has hundreds of thousands of distinct CDR3 sequences, around 28% appearing once. The source material was PBMCs or a T cell subset sorted from them (not recorded which). These receptors were taken from an adult woman who had mild COVID-19 (a few samples of this study predate the infection). Cell type and time point are not known. Both conserved end residues are part of each CDR3. The D gene is left open where the match is weak. The size entry is marked missing in some rows and otherwise reads once, few, many or a size class.

NA	NA	TRBV6-5	TRBJ2-7	CASSYEEPYEQYF	TGTGCCAGCAGTTACGAGGAGCCCTACGAGCAGTACTTC
NA	few	TRBV10-3	TRBJ2-7	CAISEPDVGDEQYF	TGTGCCATCAGTGAGCCCGATGTGGGGGACGAGCAGTACTTC
NA	NA	TRBV6-2/TRBV6-3	TRBJ2-1	CASSLITGIRNEQFF	TGTGCCAGCAGTTTAATAACCGGGATAAGAAATGAGCAGTTCTTC
TRBD2	few	TRBV4-3	TRBJ2-1	CASSQEWGLAANNEQFF	TGCGCCAGCAGCCAAGAATGGGGACTAGCGGCAAACAATGAGCAGTTCTTC
TRBD1	many	TRBV12-3/TRBV12-4	TRBJ2-1	CASSPGQGNNEQFF	TGTGCCAGCAGTCCGGGACAGGGGAACAATGAGCAGTTCTTC
TRBD1	few	TRBV12-3/TRBV12-4	TRBJ1-1	CASSSQGVRTEAFF	TGTGCCAGCAGTTCCCAGGGGGTTAGGACTGAAGCTTTCTTT
TRBD1	NA	TRBV2	TRBJ1-1	CASTGTEGRSAFF	TGTGCCAGCACGGGGACAGAAGGGCGGTCGGCTTTCTTT
NA	NA	TRBV5-1	TRBJ1-1	CASSFWGEGTEAFF	TGCGCCAGCAGCTTCTGGGGTGAGGGCACTGAAGCTTTCTTT
TRBD1	NA	TRBV6-2/TRBV6-3	TRBJ2-7	CASSTPLDRTSKVSYEQYF	TGTGCCAGCAGCACACCCCTGGACAGGACGTCTAAAGTTTCCTACGAGCAGTACTTC
NA	many	TRBV7-2	TRBJ2-1	CASSLVPYNEQFF	TGTGCCAGCAGCTTAGTCCCCTACAATGAGCAGTTCTTC
TRBD1	NA	TRBV2	TRBJ2-7	CASTQDRGIYEQYF	TGTGCCAGCACTCAGGACAGGGGTATCTACGAGCAGTACTTC
TRBD2	NA	TRBV5-1	TRBJ2-3	CASSFLAESSTDTQYF	TGCGCCAGCAGCTTTCTAGCGGAATCTAGCACAGATACGCAGTATTTT
TRBD1	once	TRBV20-1	TRBJ1-1	CSVSGQGVSVNTEAFF	TGCAGTGTATCGGGACAGGGGGTTTCGGTGAACACTGAAGCTTTCTTT
NA	few	TRBV6-5	TRBJ2-3	CASSDRTTDTQYF	TGTGCCAGCAGCGACAGGACCACAGATACGCAGTATTTT
TRBD2	few	TRBV5-6	TRBJ2-3	CASSRGWGGNTDTQYF	TGTGCCAGCAGCCGAGGTTGGGGGGGTAACACAGATACGCAGTATTTT
NA	NA	TRBV13	TRBJ1-2	CASSSLGRNYGYTF	TGTGCCAGCAGCTCCCTCGGCCGAAACTATGGCTACACCTTC
NA	NA	TRBV7-3	TRBJ2-3	CASSPVSGGTDTQYF	TGTGCCAGCAGCCCTGTCTCAGGGGGCACAGATACGCAGTATTTT
NA	few	TRBV5-6	TRBJ2-3	CASSLANPDTQYF	TGTGCCAGCAGCTTGGCTAATCCAGATACGCAGTATTTT
NA	NA	TRBV2	TRBJ2-7	CASSPPLDGGEYEQYF	TGTGCCAGCAGTCCGCCGTTGGACGGTGGAGAGTACGAGCAGTACTTC
NA	NA	TRBV6-5	TRBJ2-1	CASSPKGGARQFF	TGTGCCAGCAGCCCGAAAGGGGGGGCGAGGCAGTTCTTC
NA	many	TRBV5-6	TRBJ2-5	CASSSTNFRVGETQYF	TGTGCCAGCAGCTCGACCAACTTCAGGGTAGGGGAGACCCAGTACTTC
NA	few	TRBV5-1	TRBJ2-2	CASSLSASGTGELFF	TGCGCCAGCAGCTTAAGCGCATCGGGGACCGGGGAGCTGTTTTTT
NA	NA	TRBV5-1	TRBJ2-7	CASSLTEFAYEQYF	TGCGCCAGCAGCTTAACGGAATTTGCCTACGAGCAGTACTTC
NA	NA	TRBV25-1	TRBJ2-2	CASSLLGGRNTGELFF	TGTGCCAGCAGCCTACTAGGGGGGCGGAACACCGGGGAGCTGTTTTTT
NA	NA	TRBV7-2	TRBJ1-4	CASSTDGMGEKLFF	TGTGCCAGCAGCACGGACGGGATGGGGGAAAAACTGTTTTTT
TRBD2	NA	TRBV2	TRBJ2-7	CASSGTTSGRYEQYF	TGTGCCAGCAGTGGGACGACTAGCGGGAGGTACGAGCAGTACTTC
TRBD2	NA	TRBV12-3/TRBV12-4	TRBJ2-5	CASTRGLAGGLGTQYF	TGTGCCAGCACCCGGGGACTAGCGGGAGGGCTAGGGACCCAGTACTTC
NA	NA	TRBV12-3/TRBV12-4	TRBJ2-3	CASSARQASTDTQYF	TGTGCCAGCAGCGCAAGACAGGCGAGCACAGATACGCAGTATTTT
TRBD2	NA	TRBV24-1	TRBJ2-3	CATSDLAGEEDTQYF	TGTGCCACCAGTGATTTGGCGGGAGAGGAGGATACGCAGTATTTT
NA	NA	TRBV6-5	TRBJ2-4	CASSSVLGIKNIQYF	TGTGCCAGCAGTTCTGTTTTAGGGATAAAAAACATTCAGTACTTC
TRBD2	once	TRBV9	TRBJ2-3	CASSAPSSGADTQYF	TGTGCCAGCAGCGCCCCGAGTAGCGGGGCAGATACGCAGTATTTT
NA	many	TRBV7-9	TRBJ1-3	CASSLVGNTIYF	TGTGCCAGCAGCTTAGTTGGAAACACCATATATTTT